These 30 T cell receptor beta chains came from one sample sequenced in a study of beta chain features in type 1 diabetes. Notes on the study in general: Shorter TCRB CDR3s, moderately but significantly so, marked every one of the four CD4+ subsets in Type 1 diabetes patients.

The antigens for these receptors are not known. Isolated RNA was reverse transcribed in full, so expressed TCRB transcripts were sequenced. TCRdb's copy holds only in-frame clones and misses some; the assay was immunoSEQ multiplex PCR. Among almost 350,000 clones listed, approximately 9.7% were seen once. The sequencing sample was made of central memory CD4+ T cells from blood. These receptors were taken from a man aged 25-45 years with type 1 diabetes.

This sequence joins TRBV10-1 and TRBJ2-3; 7 bases fit TRBD1. Germline V CDR1 and CDR2: WNHNN, SYGVQD (reference sequence). The J segment lost 3 bases and the V segment lost 4 bases, leaving 4 bases of the junction unmatched. CDR3 length: 14 amino acids. The CDR3 spells CASSGTGVTDTQYF. The CDR3 DNA is TGCGCCAGCAGTGGGACAGGAGTAACAGATACGCAGTATTTT.

This chain connects TRBV7-9 to TRBJ2-1; D gene uncertain. The CDR3 covers 14 residues. Trimming pared 3 bases from V and 4 bases from J, leaving 10 bases between. CDR1 SEHNR and CDR2 FQNEAQ come from the germline V gene (reference sequence). The CDR3 protein is CASSFGIRYNEQFF. DNA for the CDR3: TGTGCCAGCAGCTTTGGTATTCGGTACAATGAGCAGTTCTTC.

The J gene is TRBJ1-5, the V gene TRBV28, with no clear D. The CDR3 spans 13 residues. V lost 1 base, J lost 7 bases, and 8 bases lay in between. From germline, CDR1 is MDHEN and CDR2 SYDVKM. CDR3 in amino acids: CASSLLAEQPQHF. CDR3 nucleotides: TGTGCCAGCAGTTTATTAGCAGAACAGCCCCAGCATTTT.

V usage is TRBV2 and J usage is TRBJ1-5; 10 bases fit TRBD1. V was clipped by 4 bases and J by 6 bases; unmatched bases: 6. Germline V gene data show CDR1 as SNHLY and CDR2 as FYNNEI. CDR3 length equals 15 residues. The CDR3 bases are TGTGCCAGCAGTGGGACAGGGGGATTTGGTCAGCCCCAGCATTTT. It is translated as CASSGTGGFGQPQHF.

This clone was seen only a few times. The J gene is TRBJ2-5, the V gene TRBV4-3, with a possible D match to TRBD1 (6 bases). The CDR3 totals 15 residues. V lost 3 bases and J 2 bases, leaving 13 bases between the germline ends. In germline, CDR1 is LGHNA, CDR2 YSLEER. The CDR3 reads CASSHGRGQQETQYF. The DNA of the CDR3 is TGCGCCAGCAGCCATGGGCGAGGACAGCAAGAGACCCAGTACTTC.

This chain links TRBV5-6 with TRBJ1-1, with no clear D. The CDR3 contains 14 residues. Germline lookup yields CDR1 SGHDT and CDR2 YYEEEE. The germline V and J ends were trimmed by 4 bases and 2 bases, with 12 bases remaining between them. CDR3 in DNA: TGTGCCAGCAGCCGTCGGGGTATCAACACTGAAGCTTTCTTT. Its protein product is CASSRRGINTEAFF.

This chain connects TRBV5-1 to TRBJ2-1; TRBD2 matches at 12 bases. Germline V lookup: CDR1 SGHRS, CDR2 YFSETQ. V lost 7 bases, J lost 2 bases, and 13 bases stayed unmatched. The CDR3 has 18 amino acids. In DNA, the CDR3 is TGCGCCAGCTCCGAGCTAGCGGGGGGGCCCGTGACCTACAATGAGCAGTTCTTC. Residues: CASSELAGGPVTYNEQFF.

This clone has a handful of counts. The V gene is TRBV5-1, the J gene TRBJ1-5, with TRBD1 matching 10 bases. Per the germline V gene, CDR1 is SGHRS and CDR2 is YFSETQ. V lost 4 bases, J lost 6 bases, and 7 bases stayed unmatched. CDR3 length: 15 residues. DNA for the CDR3: TGCGCCAGCAGCCCTACGACAGGGGGCAGTCAGCCCCAGCATTTT. Translating it yields CASSPTTGGSQPQHF.

The chain uses TRBV19 and TRBJ2-6, with 10 bases identical to TRBD1. With 5 bases clipped from V and 1 base from J, the junction kept 5 bases outside the gene matches. Germline CDR1 and CDR2: LNHDA and SQIVND (reference sequence). This CDR3 is built from 17 residues. CDR3: CASSPRTGGSGANVLTF. The CDR3 DNA reads TGTGCCAGTAGTCCAAGGACAGGGGGGTCTGGGGCCAACGTCCTGACTTTC.

The rearrangement joins TRBV9 to TRBJ2-5; 14 bases fit TRBD2. This CDR3 comprises 18 residues. The V gene end was trimmed by 2 bases and the J gene end by 1 base; junction bases not matched to a gene: 7. Per the germline V gene, CDR1 is SGDLS and CDR2 is YYNGEE. CDR3 DNA: TGTGCCAGCAGCGTGCGGACTAGCGGGGGGTACTTCCAAGAGACCCAGTACTTC. Translated, it gives CASSVRTSGGYFQETQYF.

This clone has just a few counts. The V and J genes are TRBV11-2 and TRBJ1-2; 8 bases match TRBD1. The J segment lost 6 bases and the V segment lost 4 bases, leaving 7 bases of the junction unmatched. The CDR3 extends over 14 amino acids. Per germline, CDR1 SGHAT and CDR2 FQNNGV. The DNA for the CDR3 is TGTGCCAGCAGCTCGGGGACAGGAGCCCATGGCTACACCTTC. Encoded protein: CASSSGTGAHGYTF.

The chain recombines TRBV18 with TRBJ2-2, with TRBD1 matching 8 bases. The germline CDR1 and CDR2 sequences are KGHSH and LQKENI. The CDR3 is 15 residues long. V shed 5 bases, J shed 0 bases, and the junction held 2 bases outside the gene matches. The CDR3 nucleotides read TGTGCCAGCTCATTGGGACAGGCGAACACCGGGGAGCTGTTTTTT. The encoded protein is CASSLGQANTGELFF. Supplemented by reference TRBV18 and TRBJ2-2, the full variable domain reads NAGVMQNPRHLVRRRGQEARLRCSPMKGHSHVYWYRQLPEEGLKFMVYLQKENIIDESGMPKERFSAEFPKEGPSILRIQQVVRGDSAAYFCASSLGQANTGELFFGEGSRLTVL.

This clone has more than one count but fewer than ten. The chain employs TRBV5-1 and TRBJ2-3; D is uncertain. The ends were cut back, 9 bases at V and 0 bases at J, with 11 bases in the middle. The CDR3 length is 13 residues. CDR1 is SGHRS and CDR2 is YFSETQ in the germline V gene. The CDR3 loop reads CATSWRSTDTQYF. The CDR3 nucleotides read TGCGCCACCTCGTGGAGAAGCACAGATACGCAGTATTTT.

V usage is TRBV2 and J usage is TRBJ2-3; D assignment may be TRBD1 or TRBD2 (6 bases each). The CDR3 covers 14 residues. Per germline, CDR1 SNHLY and CDR2 FYNNEI. Trimming removed 4 bases at V and 2 bases at J, with 10 bases between. The CDR3 DNA follows: TGTGCCAGCAGTGGGGGGGCCTTCACAGATACGCAGTATTTT. Residues: CASSGGAFTDTQYF.

This clone was recorded at least ten times. The chain couples TRBV27 to TRBJ1-2, with 7 bases lining up with TRBD1. The CDR3 totals 14 residues. In germline, CDR1 is MNHEY, CDR2 SMNVEV (reference sequence). Unmatched junction bases numbered 10, after V lost 4 bases and J lost 8 bases. The CDR3: CASSSADRMKGYTF. As DNA, the CDR3 is TGTGCCAGCAGTTCAGCGGACAGGATGAAGGGCTACACCTTC.

This chain links TRBV19 with TRBJ2-7; D remains unclear. Trimming took off 6 bases at V and 0 bases at J, with 15 bases between the two ends. The CDR3 consists of 15 residues. Germline loops: CDR1 LNHDA, CDR2 SQIVND (reference sequence). The CDR3 DNA is TGTGCCAGTAGCGCCCCGGCAGATAGCTCCTACGAGCAGTACTTC. Protein product: CASSAPADSSYEQYF.

The genes are TRBV4-2 and TRBJ2-7, with 7 bases matching TRBD2. Per the germline V gene, CDR1 is LGHNA and CDR2 is YNFKEQ. The CDR3 runs 15 residues. V trimming: 0 bases; J trimming: 7 bases; junction bases outside the gene matches: 9. The CDR3 DNA is TGTGCCAGCAGCCAAGAGGGTCGTCGCGGGGGAGAGCAGTACTTC. Translating gives CASSQEGRRGGEQYF.

This clone was picked up a small number of times. The rearrangement uses TRBV19 and TRBJ2-2, with D perhaps TRBD2 (6 bases). CDR3 length: 14 amino acids. The germline V gene encodes CDR1 LNHDA and CDR2 SQIVND (reference sequence). V lost 7 bases to trimming and J lost 6 bases, with 15 bases between them. The CDR3, as DNA: TGTGCCAGTATGGGGGTGCGGGGACCCGGGGAGCTGTTTTTT. This sequence encodes CASMGVRGPGELFF.

The rearrangement links TRBV6-6 to TRBJ2-6; no firm D call. CDR3 length: 14 residues. V was clipped by 5 bases and J by 0 bases, with 5 bases between them. Per germline, CDR1 MNHNY and CDR2 SVGAGI (reference sequence). CDR3 loop: CASSRGSGANVLTF. The CDR3 DNA follows: TGTGCCAGCAGTCGAGGCTCTGGGGCCAACGTCCTGACTTTC.

This clone was detected many times. V is TRBV5-1 and J is TRBJ2-5, with 7 bases that match TRBD1. Germline CDR1 and CDR2: SGHRS and YFSETQ. The V segment lost 4 bases and the J segment 2 bases; nucleotides outside the gene matches: 11. The CDR3 is 16 amino acids. The CDR3 region has the DNA TGCGCCAGCAGCAATGGACAGGCAAGGGGTCAAGAGACCCAGTACTTC. Amino acids: CASSNGQARGQETQYF.

The rearrangement joins TRBV27 to TRBJ2-3; TRBD1 matches 7 bases. After removal of 5 bases from V and 1 base from J, the junction contained 6 bases not matched to a gene. The germline V gene encodes CDR1 MNHEY and CDR2 SMNVEV (reference sequence). The CDR3 has 15 amino acids. Written as DNA, the CDR3 is TGTGCCAGCAGTCTCCTTCAGGGGGGCACAGATACGCAGTATTTT. This codes for CASSLLQGGTDTQYF.

A few counts support this clone. This chain joins TRBV7-6 and TRBJ2-3; possible D gene TRBD1, 6 bases. The V end lost 6 bases, the J end lost 2 bases, and 9 bases lay between the germline ends. CDR1 and CDR2 (germline): SGHVS, FNYEAQ. CDR3 length: 13 residues. The CDR3 bases are TGTGCCAGCAGAAAGGGGGTCACAGATACGCAGTATTTT. Its translation: CASRKGVTDTQYF.

The rearrangement uses TRBV30 and TRBJ2-2, with D perhaps TRBD1 or TRBD2 (6 bases each). Germline values: CDR1 GTSNPN, CDR2 SVGIG (reference sequence). This CDR3 is 15 amino acids long. Trimming removed 4 bases at V and 7 bases at J, with 19 bases between. The CDR3 sequence: CAWTRGDPRDGELFF. The DNA for the CDR3 is TGTGCCTGGACAAGGGGGGATCCCCGGGACGGGGAGCTGTTTTTT.

This clone appeared a few times. The CDR3 here is CAWSVREGEAFF. The CDR3 DNA is TGTGCCTGGAGTGTACGTGAAGGTGAAGCTTTCTTT. The chain has TRBV30 and TRBJ1-1; D remains ambiguous. The V end lost 0 bases, the J end lost 7 bases, and 9 bases lay between the germline ends. Germline V gives CDR1 GTSNPN, CDR2 SVGIG (reference sequence). CDR3 length equals 12 residues.

This clone occurred a few times. The chain couples TRBV9 to TRBJ2-1; tentatively, D is TRBD2 (6 bases). V was pared by 0 bases and J by 2 bases, with 12 bases between. The CDR3 has 16 amino acids. Germline loops: CDR1 SGDLS, CDR2 YYNGEE. The CDR3 is CASSVEEGKAYNEQFF. CDR3 DNA: TGTGCCAGCAGCGTAGAGGAGGGGAAAGCCTACAATGAGCAGTTCTTC.

The chain combines TRBV27 with TRBJ2-1; 8 bases line up with TRBD2. The CDR3 is 15 amino acids. Trimming took 6 bases from V and 7 from J; bases not matched to a gene: 11. Germline CDR1 reads MNHEY; CDR2 reads SMNVEV (reference sequence). CDR3 protein: CASSLAGGTPNEQFF. In nucleotides, the CDR3 is TGTGCCAGCAGCCTAGCGGGTGGCACCCCTAATGAGCAGTTCTTC.

The chain employs TRBV30 and TRBJ2-6, with unresolved D. The V gene lost 4 bases and the J gene lost 2 bases, with 6 bases spanning the gap. This CDR3 has 13 amino acids. Germline V lookup: CDR1 GTSNPN, CDR2 SVGIG (reference sequence). CDR3 region: CAWNWAGANVLTF. The CDR3 nucleotides read TGTGCCTGGAACTGGGCTGGGGCCAACGTCCTGACTTTC.

This chain joins TRBV19 and TRBJ2-2; D unclear. Per germline, CDR1 LNHDA and CDR2 SQIVND (reference sequence). The V gene lost 11 bases and the J gene lost 0 bases, with 16 bases spanning the gap. The CDR3 runs 15 residues. CDR3 sequence reads: CAGCVAEANTGELFF. Here the CDR3 DNA reads TGTGCCGGTTGTGTTGCGGAAGCGAACACCGGGGAGCTGTTTTTT. Based on the CDR3 plus reference TRBV19 and TRBJ2-2, the full variable domain is DGGITQSPKYLFRKEGQNVTLSCEQNLNHDAMYWYRQDPGQGLRLIYYSQIVNDFQKGDIAEGYSVSREKKESFPLTVTSAQKNPTAFYLCAGCVAEANTGELFFGEGSRLTVL.

This clone came up a few times. The chain has TRBV6-1 and TRBJ2-5; D possibly matches TRBD1 or TRBD2 (6 bases each). V lost 4 bases to trimming and J lost 4 bases, with 13 bases between them. The CDR3 runs 14 residues. Germline lookup yields CDR1 MNHNS and CDR2 SASEGT. The CDR3 DNA follows: TGTGCCAGCAGTGCGACACAGGGAGGAGAGACCCAGTACTTC. Its protein is CASSATQGGETQYF.

V usage is TRBV4-1 and J usage is TRBJ2-5, with D unresolved. Trimming took off 4 bases at V and 2 bases at J, with 11 bases between the two ends. Germline loops: CDR1 MGHRA, CDR2 YSYEKL. CDR3 size: 14 residues. The CDR3 protein is CASSLGKFQETQYF. In nucleotides, the CDR3 is TGCGCCAGCAGCCTAGGGAAGTTTCAAGAGACCCAGTACTTC.